These T cell receptor beta chains were read from a single sample in a study of blood T cells in healthy people across ages. From the 5' RACE reads, TCRdb called clonotypes with MiXCR, one entry per CDR3 protein. The sample lists roughly 1.5 million distinct CDR3 sequences, 42% occurring once. Sequenced input: blood. All receptors derive from a woman under 30 in good health. The CDR3 runs from the conserved cysteine through the conserved F or W. Fields, in order: CDR3 DNA, CDR3 protein, clone size, D gene, V gene, J gene. D genes are given only for firm matches. Clone sizes are given selectively: once, few, many, or a class where the clone is expanded.

CDR3nt: TGTGCCAGCAGCCCTGGACAGGTCAACATTCAGTACTTC; CDR3aa: CASSPGQVNIQYF; abundance: few; d_gene: TRBD1; v_gene: TRBV11-2; j_gene: TRBJ2-4
CDR3nt: TGTGCCAGCAGCTTAACCCCTAGCGTTCTCGATGAGCAGTTCTTC; CDR3aa: CASSLTPSVLDEQFF; abundance: few; d_gene: NA; v_gene: TRBV5-6; j_gene: TRBJ2-1
CDR3nt: TGTGCCAGCAGCGAAGGGGTGACCGAAAAACTGTTTTTT; CDR3aa: CASSEGVTEKLFF; abundance: NA; d_gene: NA; v_gene: TRBV7-2; j_gene: TRBJ1-4
CDR3nt: TGTGCCAGCAGCCTTTACAGGGTGTCCTACGAGCAGTACTTC; CDR3aa: CASSLYRVSYEQYF; abundance: once; d_gene: NA; v_gene: TRBV28; j_gene: TRBJ2-7
CDR3nt: TGTGACAGCAGCTTAAGGGCAGGTTCTGGGGCCAACGTCCTGACTTTC; CDR3aa: CDSSLRAGSGANVLTF; abundance: NA; d_gene: NA; v_gene: TRBV7-9; j_gene: TRBJ2-6
CDR3nt: TGTGCCAGCAGCTTGACTACAGGGGGCAGGTGGAAGACCCAGTACTTC; CDR3aa: CASSLTTGGRWKTQYF; abundance: few; d_gene: TRBD1; v_gene: TRBV5-6; j_gene: TRBJ2-5
CDR3nt: TGTGCCAGCAGCCAGACTAGCGGGAGTATCAACAATGAGCAGTTCTTC; CDR3aa: CASSQTSGSINNEQFF; abundance: NA; d_gene: TRBD2; v_gene: TRBV4-2; j_gene: TRBJ2-1
CDR3nt: TGCAGTGCTTGGACTGCGAGCTCCTACAATGAGCAGTTCTTC; CDR3aa: CSAWTASSYNEQFF; abundance: few; d_gene: NA; v_gene: TRBV20-1; j_gene: TRBJ2-1
CDR3nt: TGCAGCGTTGACTGGCAAGAGACCCAGTACTTC; CDR3aa: CSVDWQETQYF; abundance: few; d_gene: NA; v_gene: TRBV29-1; j_gene: TRBJ2-5
CDR3nt: TGCAGTGCTGCCAACCGGGAAGGCCAGAGAGGACACAACTCTGGAAACACCATATATTTT; CDR3aa: CSAANREGQRGHNSGNTIYF; abundance: NA; d_gene: NA; v_gene: TRBV20-1; j_gene: TRBJ1-3
CDR3nt: TGTGCCAGCCGAATGACTCTCATTAGTTCCTACGAGCAGTTCTTC; CDR3aa: CASRMTLISSYEQFF; abundance: NA; d_gene: NA; v_gene: TRBV7-2; j_gene: TRBJ2-1
CDR3nt: TGTGCCAGCAGTGAAAGGGGGCCCCTGGGCAATGAGCAGTTCTTC; CDR3aa: CASSERGPLGNEQFF; abundance: NA; d_gene: TRBD1; v_gene: TRBV6-1; j_gene: TRBJ2-1
CDR3nt: TGCAGTGCTACCTCCCCGCAGCGGGCCTACAATGAGCAGTTCTTC; CDR3aa: CSATSPQRAYNEQFF; abundance: NA; d_gene: NA; v_gene: TRBV20-1; j_gene: TRBJ2-1
CDR3nt: TGCGCCAGCAGCGCGGGTGACTTAATTAAAGGGAATGAGCAGTTCTTC; CDR3aa: CASSAGDLIKGNEQFF; abundance: NA; d_gene: NA; v_gene: TRBV5-1; j_gene: TRBJ2-1
CDR3nt: TGTGCCAGCAGCGTAGAGGGCGACCCCTACGAGCAGTACTTC; CDR3aa: CASSVEGDPYEQYF; abundance: NA; d_gene: NA; v_gene: TRBV9; j_gene: TRBJ2-7
CDR3nt: TGCAGTGCCCTTGGACAGGGCGCTGGGGCCAACGTCCTGACTTTC; CDR3aa: CSALGQGAGANVLTF; abundance: NA; d_gene: TRBD1; v_gene: TRBV20-1; j_gene: TRBJ2-6
CDR3nt: TGCAGTGCTAGTTTCCGGGAGGGACTTTCCTACGAGCAGTACTTC; CDR3aa: CSASFREGLSYEQYF; abundance: NA; d_gene: TRBD2; v_gene: TRBV20-1; j_gene: TRBJ2-7
CDR3nt: TGTGCCAGCAGCCCGGGGTCCCAAGTAGGCTACACCTTC; CDR3aa: CASSPGSQVGYTF; abundance: few; d_gene: NA; v_gene: TRBV14; j_gene: TRBJ1-2
CDR3nt: TGTGCCAGCAGCTTAACGGGGACAGGGGACTACGAGCAGTACTTC; CDR3aa: CASSLTGTGDYEQYF; abundance: NA; d_gene: TRBD1; v_gene: TRBV11-2; j_gene: TRBJ2-7
CDR3nt: TGTGCCAGCAGGCAGGTGTCTGTTGCAGGTACGCAGTATTTT; CDR3aa: CASRQVSVAGTQYF; abundance: NA; d_gene: NA; v_gene: TRBV7-9; j_gene: TRBJ2-3
CDR3nt: TGCAGTGCTAGAGGGTCACGAAACACCGGGGAGCTGTTTTTT; CDR3aa: CSARGSRNTGELFF; abundance: NA; d_gene: NA; v_gene: TRBV20-1; j_gene: TRBJ2-2
CDR3nt: TGCAGTGCAAGGCCCAGGGGGGGACCCTACGAGCAGTACTTC; CDR3aa: CSARPRGGPYEQYF; abundance: NA; d_gene: NA; v_gene: TRBV20-1; j_gene: TRBJ2-7
CDR3nt: TGTGCCAGCAACAAGGGGCCTCCGGGAGATACGCAGTATTTT; CDR3aa: CASNKGPPGDTQYF; abundance: NA; d_gene: NA; v_gene: TRBV14; j_gene: TRBJ2-3
CDR3nt: TGCGCCAGCAGCCAGAGCGACATCAATCAGCCCCAGCATTTT; CDR3aa: CASSQSDINQPQHF; abundance: NA; d_gene: NA; v_gene: TRBV4-3; j_gene: TRBJ1-5
CDR3nt: TGTGCCAGCTCACCGACTCGACAAGAGACCCAGTACTTC; CDR3aa: CASSPTRQETQYF; abundance: once; d_gene: NA; v_gene: TRBV18; j_gene: TRBJ2-5
CDR3nt: TGTGCCAGCAGCTTAGACCTTTCTGGGGCCAACGCCCTGACTTTC; CDR3aa: CASSLDLSGANALTF; abundance: once; d_gene: NA; v_gene: TRBV11-2; j_gene: TRBJ2-6
CDR3nt: TGTGCCAGCGGCTTTCTAGGGAACACAGATACGCAGTATTTT; CDR3aa: CASGFLGNTDTQYF; abundance: NA; d_gene: NA; v_gene: TRBV7-9; j_gene: TRBJ2-3
CDR3nt: TGTGCCAGCAGCTCTCAAGGGGGGCGCAACCATTCCTACGAGCAGTACTTC; CDR3aa: CASSSQGGRNHSYEQYF; abundance: NA; d_gene: NA; v_gene: TRBV7-2; j_gene: TRBJ2-7
CDR3nt: TGTGCCTCTACAGGTTACGACTCTGGGGCCAACGTCCTGACTTTC; CDR3aa: CASTGYDSGANVLTF; abundance: few; d_gene: NA; v_gene: TRBV24-1; j_gene: TRBJ2-6
CDR3nt: TGTGCCAGCAGTTATCCAGGACAGGGGGCTTGGTTCTTC; CDR3aa: CASSYPGQGAWFF; abundance: few; d_gene: TRBD1; v_gene: TRBV6-2/TRBV6-3; j_gene: TRBJ2-1
CDR3nt: TGTGCCGTACTTTCGGCGGGTCGAAATTCTAACTATGGCTACACCTTC; CDR3aa: CAVLSAGRNSNYGYTF; abundance: few; d_gene: NA; v_gene: TRBV11-3; j_gene: TRBJ1-2
CDR3nt: TGCGCCAGCAGCCAAGGTCGTAGGGCTAGCGCCAACAATGAGCAGTTCTTC; CDR3aa: CASSQGRRASANNEQFF; abundance: NA; d_gene: NA; v_gene: TRBV4-1; j_gene: TRBJ2-1
CDR3nt: TGTGCCAGCAACCCAGACAGGGGGACCAGCACAGATACGCAGTATTTT; CDR3aa: CASNPDRGTSTDTQYF; abundance: NA; d_gene: TRBD1; v_gene: TRBV2; j_gene: TRBJ2-3
CDR3nt: TGTGCCAGCAGCCCACTAGCGGGAACCTACAATGAGCAGTTCTTC; CDR3aa: CASSPLAGTYNEQFF; abundance: many; d_gene: TRBD2; v_gene: TRBV5-1; j_gene: TRBJ2-1
CDR3nt: TGTGCCAGCAGCATTAGGACAGGGCCAGCGGGTGGCTACACCTTC; CDR3aa: CASSIRTGPAGGYTF; abundance: NA; d_gene: TRBD1; v_gene: TRBV7-9; j_gene: TRBJ1-2
CDR3nt: TGTGCCAGCAGCCACGCGGCCGGGGAGCTGTTTTTT; CDR3aa: CASSHAAGELFF; abundance: NA; d_gene: NA; v_gene: TRBV3-1; j_gene: TRBJ2-2
CDR3nt: TGTGCCAGCAGTTCCCAGGGGCTCTATGGCTACACCTTC; CDR3aa: CASSSQGLYGYTF; abundance: many; d_gene: NA; v_gene: TRBV7-9; j_gene: TRBJ1-2
CDR3nt: TGTGCCAGCAGCTTAGCGGGGATCTCCTACGAGCAGCACTTC; CDR3aa: CASSLAGISYEQHF; abundance: NA; d_gene: TRBD2; v_gene: TRBV5-6; j_gene: TRBJ2-7
CDR3nt: TGTGCCACTCCTAGCGGAGTAGCCAAAAACATTCAGTACTTC; CDR3aa: CATPSGVAKNIQYF; abundance: NA; d_gene: TRBD2; v_gene: TRBV10-3; j_gene: TRBJ2-4
CDR3nt: TGCAGTGCTAGAGATCCGGCGGTAGATACGCAGTATTTT; CDR3aa: CSARDPAVDTQYF; abundance: few; d_gene: NA; v_gene: TRBV20-1; j_gene: TRBJ2-3
CDR3nt: TGCGCCAGCAGCTTTGGGGACGGCCTTTTTGAAAAACTGTTTTTT; CDR3aa: CASSFGDGLFEKLFF; abundance: NA; d_gene: NA; v_gene: TRBV5-1; j_gene: TRBJ1-4
CDR3nt: TGTGCCAGCAGTTACTCGCCCAGGGGTCCCTATGGCTACACCTTC; CDR3aa: CASSYSPRGPYGYTF; abundance: NA; d_gene: NA; v_gene: TRBV6-5; j_gene: TRBJ1-2
CDR3nt: TGTGCTAGTGGTTTGGGTGGTCCCCTAAGTCGGCAAGAGACCCAGTACTTC; CDR3aa: CASGLGGPLSRQETQYF; abundance: NA; d_gene: NA; v_gene: TRBV12-5; j_gene: TRBJ2-5
CDR3nt: TGCAGTGCTAGAGGTACTACAGGGGACCGAGGTCAGCCCCAGCATTTT; CDR3aa: CSARGTTGDRGQPQHF; abundance: NA; d_gene: TRBD1; v_gene: TRBV20-1; j_gene: TRBJ1-5
CDR3nt: TGCAGCGTTGAAGGGCGGGTGAACCAAGAGACCCAGTACTTC; CDR3aa: CSVEGRVNQETQYF; abundance: NA; d_gene: NA; v_gene: TRBV29-1; j_gene: TRBJ2-5
CDR3nt: TGTGCCAGCAGCTTTGGGTCACCTTTTGGGACCGGGGAGCTGTTTTTT; CDR3aa: CASSFGSPFGTGELFF; abundance: few; d_gene: NA; v_gene: TRBV11-2; j_gene: TRBJ2-2
CDR3nt: TGTGCCAGCCAGCCCCGGGAGACACGGGATACGCAGTATTTT; CDR3aa: CASQPRETRDTQYF; abundance: NA; d_gene: NA; v_gene: TRBV2; j_gene: TRBJ2-3
CDR3nt: TGTGCCAGCAGCCCAGCACGGACGGGACTAACGAAATTTGAGTACAATGAGCAGTTCTTC; CDR3aa: CASSPARTGLTKFEYNEQFF; abundance: NA; d_gene: TRBD2; v_gene: TRBV11-2; j_gene: TRBJ2-1
CDR3nt: TGTGCCAGCAGCCAAAAAGGGGGGGGTTCCTATAATTCACCCCTCCACTTT; CDR3aa: CASSQKGGGSYNSPLHF; abundance: NA; d_gene: NA; v_gene: TRBV3-1; j_gene: TRBJ1-6
CDR3nt: TGCAGCGTTCGGAACAGGGGGTTGCAAGAGACCCAGTACTTC; CDR3aa: CSVRNRGLQETQYF; abundance: NA; d_gene: TRBD1; v_gene: TRBV29-1; j_gene: TRBJ2-5
CDR3nt: TGTGCCAGCAGTTTCCCGTCCTCGAACACCGGGGAGCTGTTTTTT; CDR3aa: CASSFPSSNTGELFF; abundance: NA; d_gene: NA; v_gene: TRBV6-2/TRBV6-3; j_gene: TRBJ2-2
CDR3nt: TGTGCCAGCACACCCCCGGGACAAGCTGGCACCGGGGAGCTGTTTTTT; CDR3aa: CASTPPGQAGTGELFF; abundance: NA; d_gene: NA; v_gene: TRBV12-3/TRBV12-4; j_gene: TRBJ2-2
CDR3nt: TGTGCCTGGAGTGACCGGCGGCGGGAGGTATGGAATGAGCAGTTCTTC; CDR3aa: CAWSDRRREVWNEQFF; abundance: few; d_gene: TRBD2; v_gene: TRBV30; j_gene: TRBJ2-1
CDR3nt: TGTGCCAGCAGCTCCTCGGTGGGTGAAAAACTGTTTTTT; CDR3aa: CASSSSVGEKLFF; abundance: few; d_gene: NA; v_gene: TRBV12-3/TRBV12-4; j_gene: TRBJ1-4
CDR3nt: TGTGCCAGCGGCTCCCTAGGGGACATTCAGTACTTC; CDR3aa: CASGSLGDIQYF; abundance: NA; d_gene: NA; v_gene: TRBV27; j_gene: TRBJ2-4